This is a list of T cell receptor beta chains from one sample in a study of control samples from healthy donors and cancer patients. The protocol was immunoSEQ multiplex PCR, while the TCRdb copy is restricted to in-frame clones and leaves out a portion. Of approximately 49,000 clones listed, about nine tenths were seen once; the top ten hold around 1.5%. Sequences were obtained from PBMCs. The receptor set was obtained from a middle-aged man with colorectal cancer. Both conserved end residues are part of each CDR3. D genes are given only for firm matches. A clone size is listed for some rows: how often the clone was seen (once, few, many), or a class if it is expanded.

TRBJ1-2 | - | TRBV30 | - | TGTGCCTGGAGTGTACATAACGGCTACACCTTC | CAWSVHNGYTF
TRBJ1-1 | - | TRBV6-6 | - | TGTGCCAGCAGGACAGTTATCGACACTGAAGCTTTCTTT | CASRTVIDTEAFF
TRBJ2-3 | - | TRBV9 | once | TGTGCCAGCAGCGTGGGACCGACTGTCACAGATACGCAGTATTTT | CASSVGPTVTDTQYF
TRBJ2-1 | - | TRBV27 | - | TGTGCCAGCAGTTTCCCGACTAGGGGTGAGCAGTTCTTC | CASSFPTRGEQFF
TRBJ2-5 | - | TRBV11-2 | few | TGTGCCAGCAGCTTCGTCAGGGGAGAGACCCAGTACTTC | CASSFVRGETQYF
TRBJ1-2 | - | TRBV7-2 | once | TGTGCCAGCAGCTTAGACGTGGGCTACACCTTC | CASSLDVGYTF
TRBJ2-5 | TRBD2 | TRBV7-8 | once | TGTGCCAGCAGCTCCGGGCTAGCGGGAGGAGAGGGGCGGGAGACCCAGTACTTC | CASSSGLAGGEGRETQYF
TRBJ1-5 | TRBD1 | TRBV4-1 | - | TGCGCCAGCAGCCACATCGGACAGGGGAATCAGCCCCAGCATTTT | CASSHIGQGNQPQHF
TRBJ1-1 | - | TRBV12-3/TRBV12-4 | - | TGTGCCAGCAGTTTCCAGGGGAGGACTGAAGCTTTCTTT | CASSFQGRTEAFF
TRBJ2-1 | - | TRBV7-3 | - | TGTGCCAGCAGCTTGGGGAGTTCATTATTCACTGAGCAGTTCTTC | CASSLGSSLFTEQFF
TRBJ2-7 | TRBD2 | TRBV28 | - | TGTGCCAGCAGTTTAGGGGCTAGCGGGAGTTTACACGAGCAGTACTTC | CASSLGASGSLHEQYF
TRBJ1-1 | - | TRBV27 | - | TGTGCCAGCAGTTTCTCGGGGTACACTGAAGCTTTCTTT | CASSFSGYTEAFF
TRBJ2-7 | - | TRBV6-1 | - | TGTGCCAGCAGAAAGGACCGCGAAAGTTCCTACGAGCAGTACTTC | CASRKDRESSYEQYF
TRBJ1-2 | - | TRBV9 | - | TGTGCCACTGGAGGAGGAGGCTATGGCTACACCTTC | CATGGGGYGYTF
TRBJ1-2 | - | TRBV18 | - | TGTGCCAGCTCACCACCGGCTGGACGGCGTTATGGCTACACCTTC | CASSPPAGRRYGYTF
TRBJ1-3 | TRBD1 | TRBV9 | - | TGTGCCAGCAGCGGGACAGGGTCTGTAAACACCATATATTTT | CASSGTGSVNTIYF
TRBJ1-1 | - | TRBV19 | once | TGTGCCAGTAGTATTGGGGGTACGAACACTGAAGCTTTCTTT | CASSIGGTNTEAFF
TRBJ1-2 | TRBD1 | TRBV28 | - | TGTGCCAGCAGTTTGACAGGGGGTACCTACCCTAACTATGGCTACACCTTC | CASSLTGGTYPNYGYTF
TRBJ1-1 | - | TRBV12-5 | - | TGTGCTAGTGGTTTGGGGCCCTCTTCCAGGGATGCTGAAGCTTTCTTT | CASGLGPSSRDAEAFF
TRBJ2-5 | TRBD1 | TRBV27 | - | TGTGCCAGCAGTAAATACAGGGGCTGGGAGACCCAGTACTTC | CASSKYRGWETQYF
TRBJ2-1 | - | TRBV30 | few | TGTGCCTTGTTGGTCGGGAAGTCCCACAATGAGCAGTTCTTC | CALLVGKSHNEQFF
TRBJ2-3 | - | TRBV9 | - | TGTGCCAGCAGCATAAATCACCACAGGCAGGAAGATACGCAGTATTTT | CASSINHHRQEDTQYF
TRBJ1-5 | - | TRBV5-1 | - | TGCGCCAGCAGCCTCGGGACTGGTCAGCCCCAGCATTTT | CASSLGTGQPQHF
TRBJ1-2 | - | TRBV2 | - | TGTGCCAGCAGTGAATGGGTGGGGGCCGGTGGCTACACCTTC | CASSEWVGAGGYTF
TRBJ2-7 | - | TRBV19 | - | TGTGCCAGTACGGAAGGAGGGCCCTCCTACGAGCAGTACTTC | CASTEGGPSYEQYF